The 25 T cell receptor beta chains given below trace back to one sample, sequenced in a study of OX40 agonist ivuxolimab in advanced cancers. Libraries were prepared by immunoSEQ multiplex PCR; TCRdb keeps only in-frame clonotypes and omits some of them. Found here are some 90,000 clones, roughly 90% of them singletons; the top ten hold more than 0.25%. The material sequenced was CD4+ or CD8+ T cells sorted from blood, taken in a trial of the OX40 agonist ivuxolimab. These receptors were taken from an adult with an advanced solid tumor such as melanoma, head and neck, liver or kidney cancer.

This CDR3 reads CSVLTRDRGGGYGYTF. For the CDR3, the DNA is TGCAGCGTCCTGACGAGAGACAGGGGTGGGGGCTATGGCTACACCTTC. V usage is TRBV29-1 and J usage is TRBJ1-2, with 8 bases aligning to TRBD1. Trimming cost V 6 bases and J 4 bases; bases outside gene matches: 16. Germline V CDR1 and CDR2: SQVTM, ANQGSEA. The CDR3 is 16 amino acids.

The V gene is TRBV9, the J gene TRBJ2-1; no reliable D call. The V end lost 0 bases, the J end lost 7 bases, and 11 bases lay between the germline ends. This CDR3 spans 14 amino acids. Germline V CDR1 and CDR2: SGDLS, YYNGEE. Here the CDR3 reads CASSVGPFENEQFF. In DNA form, the CDR3 reads TGTGCCAGCAGCGTAGGGCCATTTGAGAATGAGCAGTTCTTC.

The CDR3 protein is CASSLTAARNEQFF. CDR3 DNA sequence: TGTGCCAGCAGCTTAACTGCGGCCCGCAATGAGCAGTTCTTC. The V call is TRBV7-2, the J call TRBJ2-1, with D unclear. Germline V lookup: CDR1 SGHTA, CDR2 FQGNSA. Trimming took off 2 bases at V and 6 bases at J, with 11 bases between the two ends. The CDR3 covers 14 residues.

The chain couples TRBV6-5 to TRBJ1-1, with 8 positions matching TRBD1. Unmatched junction bases numbered 6, after V lost 5 bases and J lost 7 bases. Germline CDR1 reads MNHEY; CDR2 reads SVGAGI. The CDR3 spans 13 residues. CDR3 residues: CASSQTGDYEAFF. The CDR3 DNA reads as TGTGCCAGCAGTCAGACAGGGGATTATGAAGCTTTCTTT.

This clone was counted between two and nine times. This chain connects TRBV19 to TRBJ2-1; the D gene is possibly TRBD1 (5 bases). Trimming removed 2 bases at V and 9 bases at J, with 14 bases between. CDR1 LNHDA and CDR2 SQIVND come from the germline V gene (reference sequence). The CDR3 has 14 amino acids. The CDR3, as DNA: TGTGCCAGTAGTATAAACAAGGGGCGTGGTGAGCAGTTCTTC. This gives the protein CASSINKGRGEQFF.

The chain combines TRBV5-1 with TRBJ2-6; D remains unclear. The CDR3 sequence is 14 residues long. V lost 3 bases and J lost 0, with 4 bases in between. Germline V gene lookup returns CDR1 SGHRS and CDR2 YFSETQ. CDR3 in amino acids: CASSSNSGANVLTF. DNA for the CDR3: TGCGCCAGCAGCTCCAACTCTGGGGCCAACGTCCTGACTTTC.

The CDR3 coding sequence is TGTGCCACCAGCCAGGGACAGGACTATGGCTACACCTTC. Its protein product is CATSQGQDYGYTF. The chain is built from TRBV15 and TRBJ1-2, with 8 bases matching TRBD1. Germline V gives CDR1 LNHNV, CDR2 YYDKDF (reference sequence). CDR3 length equals 13 residues. V trimming: 5 bases; J trimming: 3 bases; junction bases outside the gene matches: 2.

The chain is built from TRBV28 and TRBJ2-1, with 12 bases identical to TRBD2. This CDR3 is 17 amino acids long. The germline gives CDR1 MDHEN, CDR2 SYDVKM. After removal of 9 bases from V and 4 bases from J, the junction contained 13 bases not matched to a gene. In DNA form, the CDR3 reads TGTGCCAGTCGCCCTTTGGTTCTAGCGGGAGGGTACAATGAGCAGTTCTTC. Protein product: CASRPLVLAGGYNEQFF. Drawing the rest from reference TRBV28 and TRBJ2-1, the complete variable domain is DVKVTQSSRYLVKRTGEKVFLECVQDMDHENMFWYRQDPGLGLRLIYFSYDVKMKEKGDIPEGYSVSREKKERFSLILESASTNQTSMYLCASRPLVLAGGYNEQFFGPGTRLTVL.

The V and J genes are TRBV19 and TRBJ2-7; 10 bases map to TRBD2. Germline values: CDR1 LNHDA, CDR2 SQIVND (reference sequence). This CDR3 comprises 16 residues. Unmatched junction bases numbered 6, after V lost 2 bases and J lost 2 bases. The DNA for the CDR3 is TGTGCCAGTAGTATAACCCAGACTAGCGGGCCCTACGAGCAGTACTTC. Translated, it gives CASSITQTSGPYEQYF.

This clone was seen once. This chain joins TRBV20-1 and TRBJ1-2; no clear D gene. This CDR3 region has 11 residues. Germline V gene data show CDR1 as DFQATT and CDR2 as SNEGSKA (reference sequence). Trimming took off 7 bases at V and 4 bases at J, with 10 bases between the two ends. The CDR3 sequence is CSVRPGYGYTF. The CDR3 region has the DNA TGCAGTGTTCGACCAGGCTATGGCTACACCTTC.

This sequence joins TRBV6-5 and TRBJ2-5; either TRBD1 or TRBD2 may fit D (5 bases each). With 4 bases removed from V and 3 bases from J, the gap between germline ends came to 12 bases. The CDR3 consists of 14 residues. CDR1 and CDR2 (germline): MNHEY, SVGAGI. CDR3 protein: CASSFGTAKETQYF. The CDR3, as DNA: TGTGCCAGCAGTTTTGGGACGGCAAAAGAGACCCAGTACTTC.

This clone appeared a few times. V is TRBV2 and J is TRBJ1-2; D is unclear. V gave up 3 bases and J gave up 0 bases, with 8 bases separating them. Germline-derived CDR1 and CDR2 are SNHLY and FYNNEI. CDR3 length equals 14 residues. The CDR3 DNA reads TGTGCCAGCAGTGAGAGGCAAGCTAACTATGGCTACACCTTC. It specifies CASSERQANYGYTF.

This clone is a singleton in its sample. V is TRBV7-2 and J is TRBJ2-7; D call uncertain. The CDR3 sequence is 14 residues long. Germline CDR1 reads SGHTA; CDR2 reads FQGNSA. V dropped 5 bases and J dropped 0 bases, with 11 bases sitting between them. The DNA of the CDR3 is TGTGCCAGCAGCCCCAGTAGGAGCTCCTACGAGCAGTACTTC. Its translation is CASSPSRSSYEQYF.

The genes are TRBV7-2 and TRBJ2-7, with D tentatively TRBD1 (5 bases). The CDR3 is 14 amino acids. The germline V gene has CDR1 SGHTA and CDR2 FQGNSA. Trimming left V 1 base short and J 3 bases short, with 10 bases between. The CDR3 sequence: CASSLDPGFYEQYF. For the CDR3, the DNA is TGTGCCAGCAGCTTAGACCCAGGGTTCTACGAGCAGTACTTC.

V is TRBV28 and J is TRBJ2-5, with no clear D. Germline V gene sequence: CDR1 MDHEN, CDR2 SYDVKM. The CDR3 length is 14 residues. Deletions cut 5 bases from V and 5 bases from J, with 15 bases between. The CDR3 nucleotides read TGTGCCAGCAGTAGACATCCCGCCCGGGAGACCCAGTACTTC. It is translated as CASSRHPARETQYF.

On this clone: One end of the junction does not line up with germline, which may come from a read error. Other DNA sequences in this sample translate to the same CDR3. The rearrangement joins TRBV5-4 to TRBJ2-7, with 7 nucleotides matching TRBD2. Germline CDR1 SGHNT, CDR2 YYREEE (reference sequence). The CDR3 runs to 15 residues. The CDR3 coding sequence is TGCGCCAGCAGCCCGTCCGGGACTACCCTGTACGAGCAGTACTTC. Translating gives CASSPSGTTLYEQYF.

This rearrangement joins TRBV2 to TRBJ2-1; D is undetermined. Trimming removed 6 bases at V and 3 bases at J, with 9 bases between. The CDR3 runs 13 residues. The germline gives CDR1 SNHLY, CDR2 FYNNEI. The CDR3 sequence: CASRRLLYNEQFF. The CDR3 DNA sequence: TGTGCCAGCAGGCGGCTACTCTACAATGAGCAGTTCTTC.

For the CDR3, the DNA is TGTGCCAGCAGCTTAGTTATTCCCCTTGTTGGCACTGAAGCTTTCTTT. Translated: CASSLVIPLVGTEAFF. The chain joins TRBV7-2 to TRBJ1-1; the D is unclear. CDR1 SGHTA and CDR2 FQGNSA come from the germline V gene. Trimming stripped 1 base from V and 4 bases from J, with 16 bases between. The CDR3 covers 16 residues.

J is TRBJ2-7 and V is TRBV7-9; 12 bases fit TRBD2. CDR1 is SEHNR and CDR2 is FQNEAQ in the germline V gene (reference sequence). After removal of 5 bases from V and 2 bases from J, the junction contained 4 bases not matched to a gene. The CDR3 runs to 15 residues. This chain's CDR3 is CASSHGLAGTYEQYF. The DNA of the CDR3 is TGTGCCAGCAGCCATGGACTAGCGGGGACCTACGAGCAGTACTTC. The full variable domain, with the rest looked up from reference TRBV7-9 and TRBJ2-7, is DTGVSQNPRHKITKRGQNVTFRCDPISEHNRLYWYRQTLGQGPEFLTYFQNEAQLEKSRLLSDRFSAERPKGSFSTLEIQRTEQGDSAMYLCASSHGLAGTYEQYFGPGTRLTVT.

The rearrangement joins TRBV7-9 to TRBJ2-7, with D hard to call. Trimming shortened V by 4 bases and J by 0 bases, and 19 bases separated the two germline ends. Germline V gene lookup returns CDR1 SEHNR and CDR2 FQNEAQ (reference sequence). CDR3 size: 17 residues. The CDR3, as DNA: TGTGCCAGCAGCTCCCCTTCCAGAAGGCCGAGCTCCTACGAGCAGTACTTC. It translates to CASSSPSRRPSSYEQYF. Filled out from reference TRBV7-9 and TRBJ2-7, the complete variable domain reads DTGVSQNPRHKITKRGQNVTFRCDPISEHNRLYWYRQTLGQGPEFLTYFQNEAQLEKSRLLSDRFSAERPKGSFSTLEIQRTEQGDSAMYLCASSSPSRRPSSYEQYFGPGTRLTVT.

This clone appeared a single time. The chain links TRBV28 to TRBJ2-7; D ambiguous. CDR1 is MDHEN, CDR2 SYDVKM, per germline. The ends were cut back, 6 bases at V and 3 bases at J, with 12 bases in the middle. The CDR3 spans 13 residues. The CDR3 DNA reads as TGTGCCAGCAGCGCGAGGCCGAGCTACGAGCAGTACTTC. Translation: CASSARPSYEQYF.

This clone was counted between two and nine times. The V gene is TRBV6-1, the J gene TRBJ1-1; D uncertain. CDR1 MNHNS and CDR2 SASEGT come from the germline V gene. Between the trimmed V and J ends, which lost 1 base and 7 bases, there was a span of 7 bases. The CDR3 length is 12 residues. The DNA of the CDR3 is TGTGCCAGCAGTGAAGTTTGGGGTGAAGCTTTCTTT. This translates into CASSEVWGEAFF.

The chain carries TRBV7-9 and TRBJ2-2; D is uncertain. The CDR3 is 14 amino acids. From germline, CDR1 is SEHNR and CDR2 FQNEAQ (reference sequence). Trimming stripped 0 bases from V and 6 bases from J, with 8 bases between. The CDR3 region is CASSLASGPGELFF. The CDR3 DNA is TGTGCCAGCAGCTTAGCCAGTGGCCCCGGGGAGCTGTTTTTT.

The V gene is TRBV4-2, the J gene TRBJ2-5, with 9 bases identical to TRBD1. The trim removed 0 bases at V and 3 bases at J, leaving 5 bases unmatched. This CDR3 is 16 amino acids long. The germline V gene encodes CDR1 LGHNA and CDR2 YNFKEQ. CDR3 protein: CASSQDPRTGEETQYF. The CDR3, as DNA: TGTGCCAGCAGCCAAGATCCCAGGACAGGGGAAGAGACCCAGTACTTC.

The chain employs TRBV6-6 and TRBJ2-3; D is unclear. Germline V gene data show CDR1 as MNHNY and CDR2 as SVGAGI (reference sequence). Between the trimmed V and J ends, which lost 0 bases and 3 bases, there was a span of 13 bases. The CDR3 has 16 amino acids. CDR3 amino acids: CASSYSIEILTDTQYF. The DNA for the CDR3 is TGTGCCAGCAGTTACTCGATCGAGATTTTAACAGATACGCAGTATTTT.